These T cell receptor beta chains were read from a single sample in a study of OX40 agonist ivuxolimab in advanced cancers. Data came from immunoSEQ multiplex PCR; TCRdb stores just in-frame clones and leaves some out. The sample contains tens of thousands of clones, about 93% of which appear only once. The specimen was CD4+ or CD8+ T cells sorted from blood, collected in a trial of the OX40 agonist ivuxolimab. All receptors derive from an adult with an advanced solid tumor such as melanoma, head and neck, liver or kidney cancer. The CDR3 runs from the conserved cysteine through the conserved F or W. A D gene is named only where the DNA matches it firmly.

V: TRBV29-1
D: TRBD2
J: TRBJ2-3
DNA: TGCAGCGTTGATGGTGGGAGGGTTGGAGATACGCAGTATTTT
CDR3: CSVDGGRVGDTQYF

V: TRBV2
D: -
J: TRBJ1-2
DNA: TGTGCCAGCAGTGGAGCAGTTGGAAACTATGGCTACACCTTC
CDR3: CASSGAVGNYGYTF

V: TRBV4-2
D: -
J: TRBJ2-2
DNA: TGTGCCAGCAGCCAAGATATCGTGGGAGTGGCGTCGGGGGAGCTGTTTTTT
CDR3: CASSQDIVGVASGELFF

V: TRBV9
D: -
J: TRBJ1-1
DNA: TGTGCCAGCAGCGGAACCGGGACGAAGACTTTCTTT
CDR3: CASSGTGTKTFF

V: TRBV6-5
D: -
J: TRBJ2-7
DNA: TGTGCCAGCAGTTATGGCAGGACCTACGAGCAGTACTTC
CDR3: CASSYGRTYEQYF

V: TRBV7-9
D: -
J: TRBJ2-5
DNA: TGTGCCAGCAGCTTAGCAAGGGGGGACCAAGAGACCCAGTACTTC
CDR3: CASSLARGDQETQYF

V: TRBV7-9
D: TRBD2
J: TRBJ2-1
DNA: TGTGCCAGCAGCTTATTAGCGGGAGGTCTTCAGAGCTCCTACAATGAGCAGTTCTTC
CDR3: CASSLLAGGLQSSYNEQFF

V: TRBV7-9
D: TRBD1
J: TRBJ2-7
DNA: TGTGCCAGCAGCATCAGGACAGGGTGGCACGAGCAGTACTTC
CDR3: CASSIRTGWHEQYF

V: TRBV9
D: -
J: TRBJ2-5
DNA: TGTGCCAGCAGCTCTGGAGGGCAGGGCGGGGAGACCCAGTACTTC
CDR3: CASSSGGQGGETQYF

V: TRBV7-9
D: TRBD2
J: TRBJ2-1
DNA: TGTGCCAGCAGCCCCTCGACTAGCGGGAAACTCTCCTACAATGAGCAGTTCTTC
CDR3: CASSPSTSGKLSYNEQFF

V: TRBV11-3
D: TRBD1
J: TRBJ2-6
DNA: TGTGCCAGCAGCTTAGAGGACAGGGAATTACTATATGGGGCCAACGTCCTGACTTTC
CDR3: CASSLEDRELLYGANVLTF

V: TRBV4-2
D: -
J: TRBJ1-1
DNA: TGTGCCAGCAGCCAAGAAAGGGGCCTAGAGAAGACTGAAGCTTTCTTT
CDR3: CASSQERGLEKTEAFF

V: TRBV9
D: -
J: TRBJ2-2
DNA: TGTGCCAGCAGCGTAGATGGAACACCCACCGGGGAGCTGTTTTTT
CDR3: CASSVDGTPTGELFF

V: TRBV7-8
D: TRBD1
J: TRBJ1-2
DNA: TGTGCCAGCAGCCTCTCAGGGGGGGTGGGCTATGGCTACACCTTC
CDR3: CASSLSGGVGYGYTF

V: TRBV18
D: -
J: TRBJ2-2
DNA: TGTGCCAGCTCACCACCCCAATTCCTATTCGGGGCCACCAACACCGGGGAGCTGTTTTTT
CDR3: CASSPPQFLFGATNTGELFF

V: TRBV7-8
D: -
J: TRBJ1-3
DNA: TGTGCCAGCAGCCAAAGATGGGGATCTGGAAACACCATATATTTT
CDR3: CASSQRWGSGNTIYF

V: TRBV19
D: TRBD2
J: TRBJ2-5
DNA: TGTGCTACCCACGGCCGGGGGGGCCAAGAGACCCAGTACTTC
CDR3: CATHGRGGQETQYF

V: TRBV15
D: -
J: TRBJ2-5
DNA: TGTGCCACCAGCAGTTTTGGGTGGGAGACCCAGTACTTC
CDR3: CATSSFGWETQYF

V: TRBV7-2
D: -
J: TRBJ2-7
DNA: TGTGCCAGCAGCTCCGGAGGGAGCTCCTACGAGCAGTACTTC
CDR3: CASSSGGSSYEQYF

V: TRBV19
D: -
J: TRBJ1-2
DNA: TGTGCCAGTGGTTTTGGCTACACCTTC
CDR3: CASGFGYTF

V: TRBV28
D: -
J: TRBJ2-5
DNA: TGTGCCAGCAGAACCGGGACTTGGCAAGAGACCCAGTACTTC
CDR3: CASRTGTWQETQYF

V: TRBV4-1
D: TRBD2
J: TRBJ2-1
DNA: TGCGCCAGCAGCCGCATCCCGGGACTAGCCCACAATGAGCAGTTCTTC
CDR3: CASSRIPGLAHNEQFF

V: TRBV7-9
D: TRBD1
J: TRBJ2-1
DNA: TGTGCCAGCAGCCCTTCCAGGGGGCTAGCCTACAATGAGCAGTTCTTC
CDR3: CASSPSRGLAYNEQFF

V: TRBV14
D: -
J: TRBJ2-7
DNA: TGTGCCAGCAGCCCGTTTAGGGGGAGCGCCTACGAGCAGTACTTC
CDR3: CASSPFRGSAYEQYF

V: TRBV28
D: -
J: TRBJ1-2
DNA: TGTGCCAGTCACGGGACGGGAGACTATGGCTACACCTTC
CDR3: CASHGTGDYGYTF

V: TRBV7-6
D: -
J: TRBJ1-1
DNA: TGTGCCAGCAGCTTAAGAGCGAACACTGAAGCTTTCTTT
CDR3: CASSLRANTEAFF

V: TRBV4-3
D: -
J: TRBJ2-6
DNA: TGCGCCAGCAGCCAAGAGCCATCGCCAGCCGGGGCCAACGTCCTGACTTTC
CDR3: CASSQEPSPAGANVLTF

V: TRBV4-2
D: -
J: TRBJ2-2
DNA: TGTGCCAGCAGGAACGGGTCGGACACCGGGGAGCTGTTTTTT
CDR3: CASRNGSDTGELFF

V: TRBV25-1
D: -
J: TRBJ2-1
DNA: TGTGCCAGCAGTGACAGGTACAATGAGCAGTTCTTC
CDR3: CASSDRYNEQFF

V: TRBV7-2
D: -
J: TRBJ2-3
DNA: TGTGCCAGCAGCTTACGCGGTAGCACAGATACGCAGTATTTT
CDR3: CASSLRGSTDTQYF

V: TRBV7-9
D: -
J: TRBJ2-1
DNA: TGTGCCAGCAGCTCCCTCGGGAATTATGAGCAGTTCTTC
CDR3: CASSSLGNYEQFF

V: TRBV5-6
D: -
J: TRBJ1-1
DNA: TGTGCCAGCAGCTCGATGAACACTGAAGCTTTCTTT
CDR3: CASSSMNTEAFF

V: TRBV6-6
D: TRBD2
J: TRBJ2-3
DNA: TGTGCCAGCAGTCACGGGACTAGCGGCCCCACAGATACGCAGTATTTT
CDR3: CASSHGTSGPTDTQYF

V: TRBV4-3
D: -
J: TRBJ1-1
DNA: TGCGCCAGCAGCCAAGGGGATGGCACTGAAGCTTTCTTT
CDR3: CASSQGDGTEAFF

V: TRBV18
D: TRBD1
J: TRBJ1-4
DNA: TGTGCCAGCTCGAACAGGGGCCTCGATGAAAAACTGTTTTTT
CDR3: CASSNRGLDEKLFF

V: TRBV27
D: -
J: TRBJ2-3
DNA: TGTGCCAGCAGTTTATCGCTGGGCACAGATACGCAGTATTTT
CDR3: CASSLSLGTDTQYF

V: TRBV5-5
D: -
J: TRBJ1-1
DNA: TGTGCCAGCAGCTTGGTCGCTACTGAAGCTTTCTTT
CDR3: CASSLVATEAFF

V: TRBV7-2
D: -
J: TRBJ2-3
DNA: TGTGCCAGCAGCTTAGCTGTCCCTGCCGGCGATACGCAGTATTTT
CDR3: CASSLAVPAGDTQYF

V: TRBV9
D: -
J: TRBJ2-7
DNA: TGTGCCAGCAGCGTAGCGGTCGGGAGTTACGAGCAGTACTTC
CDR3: CASSVAVGSYEQYF

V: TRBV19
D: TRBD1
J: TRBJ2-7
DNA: TGTGCCAGTAGTATGGAGACAGGGGTCAACTACGAGCAGTACTTC
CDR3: CASSMETGVNYEQYF